This T cell receptor beta chain was recorded in a study of cytomegalovirus exposure and HLA in healthy donors. This CDR3 comprises 13 residues. The V and J ends lost 7 bases and 9 bases respectively, with 16 bases between them. Germline V lookup: CDR1 SGHAT, CDR2 FQNNGV. For this clone: Its antigen is as yet unknown.

Both 60 Vbeta primers and 13 Jbeta primers went into the PCR. TCRdb's copy holds only in-frame clones and misses some; the assay was immunoSEQ multiplex PCR. The top ten hold under 2% of the sample, which has 150,000 to 250,000 clones, approximately 85% seen once. General study points: Sequencing likely caused a cluster of highly shared sequence variants. A later analysis appeared to link common viral pathogens to several of the most significant clusters. Evidence from a later analysis indicated that most CMV-associated TCR beta chains looked HLA-restricted.

Sequencing was done on a sample of PBMCs. This clonotype was sampled from a girl aged 5-17 years in good health and CMV-seropositive. This rearrangement joins TRBV11-2 to TRBJ2-1, with D possibly TRBD2 on 6 matching bases. The CDR3: CASITSGGGEQFF. The CDR3 DNA is TGTGCCAGCATAACCTCCGGGGGTGGTGAGCAGTTCTTC.